The next 28 T cell receptor beta chains were all read from a single sample in a study of human T cells and chemical hapten exposure (dated by TCRdb to the early 2020s). To prepare the library, RACE was applied. Sequencing used a NextSeq 500. The public sequencing data were trimmed at Q25 with fastp and processed into clonotypes with MiXCR by TCRdb, which kept only in-frame beta chains. Entries that share a CDR3 protein sequence are merged under the most common genes and DNA. Across this sample there are about 110,000 distinct CDR3 sequences, with about 11% seen only once. 3% to 4% of the sample goes to the ten largest clones. This sample's time point label indicates: patch test 1, 2 weeks after DPC sensitization. Interpreted using the paper, the treatment or condition label stands for: therapeutic diphenylcyclopropenone sensitization with weekly scalp DPC. The specimen was whole blood, collected in connection with sensitization to the hapten diphenylcyclopropenone (DPC). Receptor source: a woman aged 35 to 49 with alopecia areata. Some clones in this sample may be carry-over from other donors' samples.

The rearrangement uses TRBV6-2 or TRBV6-3 and TRBJ1-2, with TRBD1 matching 9 bases. Trimming at V came to 6 bases and at J to 8 bases, leaving 13 bases not matched to a gene. The germline gives CDR1 MNHEY, CDR2 SVGEGT. CDR3 size: 15 residues. This chain's CDR3 is CASRRTGTGTEGYTF. The CDR3, as DNA: TGTGCCAGCAGGCGGACCGGGACAGGGACAGAGGGCTACACCTTC.

This clonotype showed up many times. The rearrangement links TRBV5-1 to TRBJ1-2, with D perhaps TRBD1 (6 bases). From germline, CDR1 is SGHRS and CDR2 YFSETQ. With 4 bases removed from V and 2 bases from J, the gap between germline ends came to 9 bases. The CDR3 runs to 13 residues. The CDR3 loop is CASSATGNYGYTF. CDR3 DNA: TGCGCCAGCAGCGCTACAGGGAACTATGGCTACACCTTC.

This rearrangement joins TRBV29-1 to TRBJ2-3; TRBD1 aligns across 7 bases. CDR1 and CDR2 (germline): SQVTM, ANQGSEA. V trimming: 5 bases; J trimming: 3 bases; junction bases outside the gene matches: 11. The CDR3 spans 15 residues. As DNA, the CDR3 is TGCAGCGTTTATTTTGTCAGGGGGATAACAGATACGCAGTATTTT. Its protein product is CSVYFVRGITDTQYF.

This clonotype was observed a few times. The rearrangement joins TRBV29-1 to TRBJ2-1; the D call may be TRBD1 or TRBD2 (5 bases each). V was cut by 6 bases and J by 9 bases, with 18 bases left in between. The CDR3 extends over 13 amino acids. Germline assignment: CDR1 SQVTM and CDR2 ANQGSEA. CDR3 amino acids: CSVGPGAQGEQFF. In DNA, the CDR3 is TGCAGCGTGGGACCCGGGGCGCAGGGTGAGCAGTTCTTC.

The chain carries TRBV29-1 and TRBJ2-6; D remains ambiguous. The CDR3 runs 11 residues. The V end lost 6 bases, the J end lost 5 bases, and 5 bases lay between the germline ends. CDR1 and CDR2 (germline): SQVTM, ANQGSEA. The CDR3 sequence: CSVAWANVLTF. The DNA of the CDR3 is TGCAGCGTCGCCTGGGCCAACGTCCTGACTTTC.

This clonotype was counted many times. V and J are TRBV18 and TRBJ2-7; 10 positions match TRBD2. Trimming removed 5 bases from V and 4 bases from J; junction bases left unmatched: 14. The germline gives CDR1 KGHSH, CDR2 LQKENI. CDR3 length equals 17 residues. The CDR3 here is CASSVQTSGSSLYEQYF. The DNA of the CDR3 is TGTGCCAGCTCAGTCCAGACTAGCGGGTCTTCACTTTACGAGCAGTACTTC.

At least ten counts were recorded for this clonotype. V and J are TRBV12-3 or TRBV12-4 and TRBJ2-7, with 10 bases matching TRBD2. The CDR3 totals 14 residues. V shed 4 bases, J shed 7 bases, and the junction held 7 bases outside the gene matches. The CDR3: CASSSSLAGDEQYF. CDR3 nucleotide sequence: TGTGCCAGCAGTTCCAGTCTAGCGGGGGATGAGCAGTACTTC.

The rearrangement uses TRBV5-1 and TRBJ2-7, with TRBD2 matching over 9 bases. The CDR3 length is 16 residues. The V gene's germline CDR1 is SGHRS and CDR2 YFSETQ. V shed 0 bases, J shed 6 bases, and the junction held 10 bases outside the gene matches. Written as DNA, the CDR3 is TGCGCCAGCAGCTTGGTTGCTAGCGGGATCCGAGGCGAGCAGTACTTC. It translates to CASSLVASGIRGEQYF.

This clonotype has just a few counts. V gene TRBV11-2 combines with J gene TRBJ2-3; a weak D match, TRBD2 (6 bases). V dropped 4 bases and J dropped 2 bases, with 10 bases sitting between them. The CDR3 runs to 14 residues. CDR1 is SGHAT and CDR2 is FQNNGV in the germline V gene. CDR3 amino acids: CASSSTRLTDTQYF. CDR3 bases: TGTGCCAGCAGCTCGACTAGACTCACAGATACGCAGTATTTT.

The sample holds a few counts of this clonotype. The chain carries TRBV7-2 and TRBJ2-3; tentatively, D is TRBD2 (5 bases). The length of the CDR3 is 14 residues. V lost 5 bases and J lost 2, with 11 bases in between. In germline, CDR1 is SGHTA, CDR2 FQGNSA. The CDR3 sequence: CASSARRYTDTQYF. Written as DNA, the CDR3 is TGTGCCAGCAGCGCTAGGAGGTACACAGATACGCAGTATTTT.

The V and J genes are TRBV5-1 and TRBJ2-1, with 11 bases lining up with TRBD2. V lost 4 bases, J lost 4 bases, and 7 bases stayed unmatched. Germline V gene sequence: CDR1 SGHRS, CDR2 YFSETQ. The CDR3 covers 16 residues. The chain's CDR3 is CASSRTGTSGYNEQFF. CDR3 nucleotides: TGCGCCAGCAGCAGGACCGGGACTAGCGGTTACAATGAGCAGTTCTTC.

Ten or more counts support this clonotype. The genes are TRBV28 and TRBJ2-7, with TRBD2 matching 13 bases. The CDR3 is 14 amino acids. The germline CDR1 and CDR2 sequences are MDHEN and SYDVKM. Unmatched junction bases numbered 4, after V lost 5 bases and J lost 6 bases. The CDR3 protein is CASSPRLAGGEQYF. For the CDR3, the DNA is TGTGCCAGCAGTCCACGACTAGCGGGAGGCGAGCAGTACTTC.

This clonotype was detected once. As DNA, the CDR3 is TGCAGTGCTATATCCACTGAAGACTATGGCTACACCTTC. It specifies CSAISTEDYGYTF. The chain couples TRBV20-1 to TRBJ1-2; no clear D gene. The CDR3 contains 13 residues. V was shortened by 4 bases and J by 3 bases, with 12 bases between the two germline ends. CDR1 and CDR2 (germline): DFQATT, SNEGSKA (reference sequence).

The chain combines TRBV2 with TRBJ2-1, with 11 bases that match TRBD2. V shed 5 bases and J 7 bases; nucleotides not matched to a gene: 7. Germline assignment: CDR1 SNHLY and CDR2 FYNNEI. CDR3 length equals 15 residues. In nucleotides, the CDR3 is TGTGCCAGCAGTACATGGACTAGCGGGTCTAATGAGCAGTTCTTC. It encodes CASSTWTSGSNEQFF.

CDR3: CASSERTHEKLFF. CDR3 DNA: TGTGCCAGCAGCGAGCGCACTCATGAAAAACTGTTTTTT. The rearrangement uses TRBV7-8 and TRBJ1-4; no definite D call. V lost 5 bases, J lost 6 bases, and 10 bases lay in between. Germline-derived CDR1 and CDR2 are SGHVS and FQNEAQ. The CDR3 covers 13 residues. Drawing the rest from reference TRBV7-8 and TRBJ1-4, the complete variable domain is GAGVSQSPRYKVAKRGQDVALRCDPISGHVSLFWYQQALGQGPEFLTYFQNEAQLDKSGLPSDRFFAERPEGSVSTLKIQRTQQEDSAVYLCASSERTHEKLFFGSGTQLSVL.

This clonotype was found many times. This chain uses TRBV6-2 or TRBV6-3 with TRBJ2-7; 8 bases match TRBD1. The V and J ends lost 5 bases and 7 bases, in that order; junction bases with no gene match: 7. The CDR3 has 13 residues. Germline V lookup: CDR1 MNHEY, CDR2 SVGEGT. The CDR3, as DNA: TGTGCCAGCAGTAGGGGACAGGCCCTGGAGCAGTACTTC. Translation: CASSRGQALEQYF.

V usage is TRBV20-1 and J usage is TRBJ1-2, with D hard to call. There are 14 residues in the CDR3. Deletions cut 0 bases from V and 3 bases from J, with 11 bases between. The germline V gene has CDR1 DFQATT and CDR2 SNEGSKA (reference sequence). CDR3 sequence: CSARDRGGHYGYTF. The CDR3 bases are TGCAGTGCTAGAGATCGAGGCGGACACTATGGCTACACCTTC.

The chain uses TRBV5-4 and TRBJ2-5; TRBD2 aligns across 10 bases. J lost 1 base, V lost 4 bases, and 4 bases had no gene match. This CDR3 spans 15 amino acids. Germline V CDR1 and CDR2: SGHNT, YYREEE (reference sequence). The CDR3 sequence is CASSTRTSGQETQYF. The CDR3, as DNA: TGTGCCAGCAGCACCCGGACTAGCGGCCAAGAGACCCAGTACTTC.

This clonotype came up many times. The chain joins TRBV5-1 to TRBJ2-7; unclear D gene. The CDR3 spans 14 residues. V lost 1 base and J lost 2, with 10 bases in between. The germline gives CDR1 SGHRS, CDR2 YFSETQ. The CDR3 region is CASSLFFDTYEQYF. Here the CDR3 DNA reads TGCGCCAGCAGCTTGTTTTTTGATACCTACGAGCAGTACTTC.

The chain couples TRBV7-6 to TRBJ2-2; 8 bases fit TRBD1. The CDR3 is 17 amino acids. Trimming took 0 bases from V and 7 from J; bases not matched to a gene: 10. Germline CDR1 reads SGHVS; CDR2 reads FNYEAQ. CDR3 bases: TGTGCCAGCAGCTTAGCGCTGGCAGGGGGCAAAGGCGGGGAGCTGTTTTTT. Residues: CASSLALAGGKGGELFF.

This clonotype has just a few counts. The gene calls are TRBV20-1 and TRBJ1-3; 8 nucleotides agree with TRBD1. Trimming cost V 1 base and J 6 bases; bases outside gene matches: 8. The CDR3 is 15 residues long. The germline V gene encodes CDR1 DFQATT and CDR2 SNEGSKA (reference sequence). The CDR3 sequence is CSARVGQGGENTIYF. The CDR3 nucleotides read TGCAGTGCTAGAGTAGGACAGGGCGGAGAAAACACCATATATTTT.

This clonotype showed up just a few times. The chain has TRBV28 and TRBJ1-1, with D maybe TRBD1 (5 bases). The V end was cut by 4 bases, the J end by 0 bases, with 18 bases between. The germline CDR1 and CDR2 sequences are MDHEN and SYDVKM. The CDR3 sequence is 17 residues long. In DNA, the CDR3 is TGTGCCAGCAGTTCCCCAATGGGGCCTTTTATGAACACTGAAGCTTTCTTT. Its protein product is CASSSPMGPFMNTEAFF.

This clonotype turned up a few times. The chain joins TRBV29-1 to TRBJ2-1, with TRBD1 identical over 7 bases. The CDR3 sequence is 13 residues long. Looked up from germline, CDR1 is SQVTM and CDR2 is ANQGSEA. The trim removed 7 bases at V and 5 bases at J, leaving 8 bases unmatched. The CDR3 DNA is TGCAGCGCTGGACAGGACTGGAACAATGAGCAGTTCTTC. Translating it yields CSAGQDWNNEQFF.

This clonotype has a handful of counts. The chain is built from TRBV11-2 and TRBJ2-1; maybe TRBD2 (6 bases). V was shortened by 3 bases and J by 7 bases, with 13 bases between the two germline ends. The CDR3 extends over 14 amino acids. Germline V lookup: CDR1 SGHAT, CDR2 FQNNGV. The CDR3 sequence: CASSFGGVVNEQFF. The CDR3 DNA reads TGTGCCAGCAGCTTTGGCGGGGTTGTGAATGAGCAGTTCTTC.

There are a few counts of this clonotype. V gene TRBV27 combines with J gene TRBJ2-7; the match to TRBD2 covers 10 bases. The germline gives CDR1 MNHEY, CDR2 SMNVEV (reference sequence). J was trimmed by 5 bases and V by 4 bases; bases with no gene match: 8. The CDR3 spans 15 residues. DNA of the CDR3: TGTGCCAGCAGTTCCGGGAGCGGGAGGGTCCACGAGCAGTACTTC. Translating it yields CASSSGSGRVHEQYF.

Ten or more counts support this clonotype. This chain joins TRBV6-5 and TRBJ2-7, with 15 positions matching TRBD2. Looked up from germline, CDR1 is MNHEY and CDR2 is SVGAGI. V trimming: 0 bases; J trimming: 7 bases; junction bases outside the gene matches: 1. This CDR3 has 15 residues. The CDR3 is CASSYSGLAGGEQYF. The CDR3 DNA reads as TGTGCCAGCAGTTACTCTGGACTAGCGGGAGGGGAGCAGTACTTC.

The sample holds many counts of this clonotype. V usage is TRBV20-1 and J usage is TRBJ1-6; no reliable D call. The CDR3 covers 15 residues. Germline V CDR1 and CDR2: DFQATT, SNEGSKA (reference sequence). With 5 bases removed from V and 0 bases from J, the gap between germline ends came to 11 bases. The CDR3 is CSAREHSSYNSPLHF. CDR3 DNA: TGCAGTGCTCGTGAGCATAGCTCCTATAATTCACCCCTCCACTTT.

This clonotype was seen ten or more times. The J gene is TRBJ1-1, the V gene TRBV20-1, with a weak D call TRBD1 (5 bases). CDR1 DFQATT and CDR2 SNEGSKA come from the germline V gene (reference sequence). The V end lost 3 bases, the J end lost 1 base, and 12 bases lay between the germline ends. The CDR3 extends over 14 amino acids. In DNA, the CDR3 is TGCAGTGCTAGGCGCGAAGGGACGAACACTGAAGCTTTCTTT. Amino acids: CSARREGTNTEAFF.